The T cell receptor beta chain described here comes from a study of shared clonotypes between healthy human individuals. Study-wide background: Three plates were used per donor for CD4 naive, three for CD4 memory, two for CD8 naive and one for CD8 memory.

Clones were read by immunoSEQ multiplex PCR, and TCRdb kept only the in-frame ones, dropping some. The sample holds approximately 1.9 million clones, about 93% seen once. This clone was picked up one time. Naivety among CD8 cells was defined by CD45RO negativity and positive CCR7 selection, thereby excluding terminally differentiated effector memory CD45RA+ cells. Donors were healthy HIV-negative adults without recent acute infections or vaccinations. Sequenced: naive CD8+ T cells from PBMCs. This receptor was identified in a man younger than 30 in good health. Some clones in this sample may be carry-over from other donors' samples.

CDR3 region: CASSSDRGTNEKLFF. The DNA for the CDR3 is TGTGCCAGCAGCAGCGACAGGGGAACTAATGAAAAACTGTTTTTT. The V gene is TRBV7-9, the J gene TRBJ1-4; the match to TRBD1 covers 8 bases. This CDR3 has 15 amino acids. Germline V gene sequence: CDR1 SEHNR, CDR2 FQNEAQ (reference sequence). V was clipped by 5 bases and J by 1 base; unmatched bases: 3.